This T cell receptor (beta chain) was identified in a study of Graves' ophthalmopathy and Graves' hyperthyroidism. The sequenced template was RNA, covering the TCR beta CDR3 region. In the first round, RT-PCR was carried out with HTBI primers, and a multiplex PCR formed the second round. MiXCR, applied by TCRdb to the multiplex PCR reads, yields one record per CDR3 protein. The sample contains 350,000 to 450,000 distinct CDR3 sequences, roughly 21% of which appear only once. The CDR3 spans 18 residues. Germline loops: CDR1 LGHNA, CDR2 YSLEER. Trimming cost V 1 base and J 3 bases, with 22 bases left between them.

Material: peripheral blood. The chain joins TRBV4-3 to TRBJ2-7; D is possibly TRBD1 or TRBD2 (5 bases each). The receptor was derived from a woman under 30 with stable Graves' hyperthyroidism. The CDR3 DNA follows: TGCGCCAGCAGCCAAGCGACGGGGACCGGGACCTTCGGCTACGAGCAGTACTTC. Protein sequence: CASSQATGTGTFGYEQYF.